This section outlines one T cell receptor (beta chain) sequence together with its context. The target antigen is unknown. V lost 0 bases, J lost 2 bases, and 9 bases stayed unmatched. Per the germline V gene, CDR1 is LNHDA and CDR2 is SQIVND (reference sequence). The CDR3 runs 19 residues. Sequencing was performed with immunoSEQ multiplex PCR; in TCRdb, only in-frame clones are kept and a portion is missing. The sample holds about 99,000 clones, about 89% seen once. This record comes from a study of T cell responses to AZD1222 COVID-19 vaccine. The study, taken as a whole, reports: Nearly half of spike-specific TCRs reportedly go after variant regions that carry no mutations. With dominance at 160-218 and 743-854, vaccine-associated CD4 TCRs spanned spike.

The genes are TRBV19 and TRBJ2-6; 8 positions agree with TRBD1. This TCR was recovered from an adult who received the AZD1222 COVID-19 vaccine. The input for sequencing was peripheral blood, taken 28 days after the second AZD1222 dose. CDR3 coding DNA: TGTGCCAGTAGTATAGACGAACAGGGGGGTACAGCTGGGGCCAACGTCCTGACTTTC. This encodes CASSIDEQGGTAGANVLTF.